These 17 T cell receptor beta chains share one sample of origin, sequenced in a study of cytomegalovirus exposure and HLA in healthy donors. PCR amplification relied on 60 Vbeta primers (plus 13 Jbeta primers). Clones were read by immunoSEQ multiplex PCR, and TCRdb kept only the in-frame ones, dropping some. The sample includes about 160,000 clones, more than 75% of them seen just once. Input material: PBMCs. The receptors stem from a male donor in good health and CMV-seronegative.

In its sample, this clone was seen a few times. The chain joins TRBV5-1 to TRBJ2-7, with D tentatively TRBD2 (7 bases). There are 16 residues in the CDR3. V lost 4 bases and J 1 base, leaving 18 bases between the germline ends. Per germline, CDR1 SGHRS and CDR2 YFSETQ. CDR3: CASSPGRGVVSYEQYF. CDR3 sequence (DNA): TGCGCCAGCAGCCCGGGGAGGGGGGTCGTATCCTACGAGCAGTACTTC.

CDR3 amino acids: CASSFEGRATEAFF. For the CDR3, the DNA is TGTGCCAGCAGTTTTGAGGGGAGGGCCACTGAAGCTTTCTTT. The rearrangement joins TRBV27 to TRBJ1-1, with TRBD1 as a possible D gene (5 bases). V was shortened by 3 bases and J by 4 bases, with 12 bases between the two germline ends. Germline CDR1 and CDR2: MNHEY and SMNVEV (reference sequence). The CDR3 spans 14 residues.

V is TRBV5-1 and J is TRBJ2-1, with TRBD2 matching 9 bases. This CDR3 is built from 13 residues. With V trimmed by 4 bases and J by 10 bases, 6 bases remained unmatched. Germline loops: CDR1 SGHRS, CDR2 YFSETQ. CDR3 DNA sequence: TGCGCCAGCAGCCGCCCTACTAGCGGGGAGCAGTTCTTC. Its translation is CASSRPTSGEQFF.

V and J are TRBV11-1 and TRBJ1-2, with D perhaps TRBD1 (5 bases). V shed 7 bases and J shed 2 bases, with 14 bases lying between them. The CDR3 has 14 residues. Germline CDR1 and CDR2: SGHAT and FQDESV (reference sequence). The CDR3 DNA is TGTGCCAGCACACAACCGGACACCAACTATGGCTACACCTTC. Protein sequence: CASTQPDTNYGYTF.

J is TRBJ2-1 and V is TRBV6-1; D not resolved. Germline assignment: CDR1 MNHNS and CDR2 SASEGT. The CDR3 spans 12 residues. With 4 bases removed from V and 4 bases from J, the gap between germline ends came to 5 bases. The CDR3 here is CASSGTYNEQFF. Written as DNA, the CDR3 is TGTGCCAGCAGTGGTACATACAATGAGCAGTTCTTC.

Here the CDR3 reads CASSLVNREKLFF. As DNA, the CDR3 is TGTGCCAGCAGCTTGGTGAACAGGGAAAAACTGTTTTTT. The genes are TRBV6-1 and TRBJ1-4, with D maybe TRBD1 (5 bases). Trimming removed 6 bases from V and 8 bases from J, with 13 bases in between. The CDR3 consists of 13 residues. CDR1 MNHNS and CDR2 SASEGT come from the germline V gene.

The chain has TRBV7-9 and TRBJ2-3; D unclear. Per germline, CDR1 SEHNR and CDR2 FQNEAQ (reference sequence). CDR3 length equals 14 residues. The V gene lost 5 bases and the J gene lost 2 bases, with 11 bases spanning the gap. The DNA of the CDR3 is TGTGCCAGCAGCCCACCGCCAGTCACAGATACGCAGTATTTT. This encodes CASSPPPVTDTQYF.

This chain uses TRBV30 with TRBJ2-1; 7 bases line up with TRBD2. CDR1 and CDR2 from the germline V gene are GTSNPN and SVGIG (reference sequence). This CDR3 has 15 residues. J gave up 14 bases and V 0 bases, and 16 bases lay outside the gene matches. The CDR3 region is CAWSVTAAAGEGEFF. In DNA form, the CDR3 reads TGTGCCTGGAGTGTAACGGCGGCGGCGGGAGAGGGAGAGTTCTTC. The full variable domain, with the rest looked up from reference TRBV30 and TRBJ2-1, is SQTIHQWPATLVQPVGSPLSLECTVEGTSNPNLYWYRQAAGRGLQLLFYSVGIGQISSEVPQNLSASRPQDRQFILSSKKLLLSDSGFYLCAWSVTAAAGEGEFFGPGTRLTVL.

V is TRBV5-1 and J is TRBJ2-5; D may be TRBD2 (6 bases). Looked up from germline, CDR1 is SGHRS and CDR2 is YFSETQ. CDR3 length: 14 amino acids. The germline V and J ends were trimmed by 1 base and 5 bases, with 12 bases remaining between them. The CDR3 DNA sequence: TGCGCCAGCAGCTTGATGGAGGGAAGGGAGACCCAGTACTTC. Amino acids: CASSLMEGRETQYF.

The chain recombines TRBV29-1 with TRBJ2-4; D not resolved. The CDR3 is 12 residues long. Germline V gene sequence: CDR1 SQVTM, CDR2 ANQGSEA. The germline V and J ends were trimmed by 5 bases and 6 bases, with 11 bases remaining between them. This chain's CDR3 is CSVPGPGNIQYF. CDR3 coding DNA: TGCAGCGTTCCGGGTCCCGGAAACATTCAGTACTTC. Full variable domain (remainder filled in from reference TRBV29-1 and TRBJ2-4): SAVISQKPSRDICQRGTSLTIQCQVDSQVTMMFWYRQQPGQSLTLIATANQGSEATYESGFVIDKFPISRPNLTFSTLTVSNMSPEDSSIYLCSVPGPGNIQYFGAGTRLSVL.

The CDR3 bases are TGCGCCAGCAGCCATATTGGACAGGTCAACCAAGAGACCCAGTACTTC. Translated: CASSHIGQVNQETQYF. The genes are TRBV4-1 and TRBJ2-5, with 7 bases that match TRBD1. The V gene end was trimmed by 3 bases and the J gene end by 0 bases; junction bases not matched to a gene: 7. The CDR3 is 16 amino acids. Germline values: CDR1 MGHRA, CDR2 YSYEKL.

The rearrangement uses TRBV9 and TRBJ1-3; D ambiguous. The CDR3 covers 15 residues. The ends were cut back, 0 bases at V and 0 bases at J, with 7 bases in the middle. Germline assignment: CDR1 SGDLS and CDR2 YYNGEE. CDR3 sequence: CASSVDQISGNTIYF. The CDR3 coding sequence is TGTGCCAGCAGCGTAGATCAGATCTCTGGAAACACCATATATTTT.

A single count supports this clone. This rearrangement joins TRBV28 to TRBJ2-3; perhaps TRBD2 as D (6 bases). Germline CDR1 is MDHEN and CDR2 is SYDVKM. The V gene lost 3 bases and the J gene lost 0 bases, with 10 bases spanning the gap. The CDR3 spans 15 residues. Here the CDR3 reads CASSFNRGSTDTQYF. As DNA, the CDR3 is TGTGCCAGCAGTTTTAACCGGGGGAGCACAGATACGCAGTATTTT.

There are a few counts of this clone. CDR3 loop: CASSQDLAGEQFF. CDR3 nucleotide sequence: TGTGCCAGCAGCCAAGATCTAGCGGGAGAGCAGTTCTTC. This sequence joins TRBV14 and TRBJ2-1; the match to TRBD2 covers 9 bases. V lost 0 bases, J lost 10 bases, and 1 base stayed unmatched. The CDR3 is 13 amino acids. Per the germline V gene, CDR1 is SGHDN and CDR2 is FVKESK. Looking up the rest from reference TRBV14 and TRBJ2-1 gives the full variable domain: EAGVTQFPSHSVIEKGQTVTLRCDPISGHDNLYWYRRVMGKEIKFLLHFVKESKQDESGMPNNRFLAERTGGTYSTLKVQPAELEDSGVYFCASSQDLAGEQFFGPGTRLTVL.

The V gene is TRBV13, the J gene TRBJ1-4; 7 nucleotides line up with TRBD1. Germline CDR1 is PRHDT and CDR2 is FYEKMQ (reference sequence). This CDR3 is 17 amino acids long. V lost 4 bases, J lost 5 bases, and 13 bases stayed unmatched. CDR3 coding DNA: TGTGCCAGCAGCTCAACAGGAGGGGGCTGGAGGAATGAAAAACTGTTTTTT. This encodes CASSSTGGGWRNEKLFF.

This clone was seen a handful of times. CDR3 loop: CASSPSSYNEQFF. The DNA of the CDR3 is TGTGCCAGCAGCCCGAGCTCCTACAATGAGCAGTTCTTC. V and J are TRBV11-3 and TRBJ2-1; D remains unclear. Looked up from germline, CDR1 is SGHNT and CDR2 is YENEEA. This CDR3 region has 13 residues. Trimming removed 5 bases at V and 0 bases at J, with 5 bases between.

The chain recombines TRBV11-2 with TRBJ2-1; TRBD1 matches 7 bases. The J segment lost 9 bases and the V segment lost 3 bases, leaving 5 bases of the junction unmatched. Germline assignment: CDR1 SGHAT and CDR2 FQNNGV. This CDR3 is 13 amino acids long. The DNA for the CDR3 is TGTGCCAGCAGCTTGAGAGGGGGCTCTGAGCAGTTCTTC. Translation: CASSLRGGSEQFF.